These 13 T cell receptor beta chains were sequenced from one sample in a study of CD8+ T cells in alopecia areata. After isolation, RNA underwent reverse transcription to generate cDNA as the sequencing template. TCRdb keeps only in-frame clones here, not all; method: immunoSEQ multiplex PCR. The profile shows 140,000 to 150,000 clones, about 60% of them singletons. The sample consisted of CD4+ T cells sorted from blood, taken at week 0. Receptor source: a human donor with alopecia areata.

This clone was seen more than once but under ten times. This chain joins TRBV6-5 and TRBJ1-2; the D is unclear. V was pared by 2 bases and J by 2 bases, with 12 bases between. The CDR3 loop spans 15 amino acids. Germline loops: CDR1 MNHEY, CDR2 SVGAGI. CDR3 DNA: TGTGCCAGCAGTTACACGGCAGGACCAAACTATGGCTACACCTTC. Its translation is CASSYTAGPNYGYTF.

Only a few counts were recorded for this clone. The chain is built from TRBV30 and TRBJ2-6; D is unclear. CDR3 length: 15 residues. Looked up from germline, CDR1 is GTSNPN and CDR2 is SVGIG (reference sequence). Deletions cut 0 bases from V and 0 bases from J, with 6 bases between. The CDR3 here is CAWSVLSSGANVLTF. CDR3 bases: TGTGCCTGGAGTGTACTGTCCTCTGGGGCCAACGTCCTGACTTTC.

The chain couples TRBV5-6 to TRBJ2-4; D is tentatively TRBD1 or TRBD2 (5 bases each). Looked up from germline, CDR1 is SGHDT and CDR2 is YYEEEE. CDR3 length: 16 amino acids. Trimming stripped 4 bases from V and 2 bases from J, with 16 bases between. The CDR3 region is CASSRMGVGPKNIQYF. For the CDR3, the DNA is TGTGCCAGCAGCCGGATGGGGGTCGGACCCAAAAACATTCAGTACTTC.

The chain combines TRBV11-2 with TRBJ2-1; 7 positions agree with TRBD1. Germline V gene sequence: CDR1 SGHAT, CDR2 FQNNGV. The length of the CDR3 is 15 residues. V was clipped by 4 bases and J by 3 bases; unmatched bases: 6. The CDR3, as DNA: TGTGCCAGCAGCTCGTCCGGGACAGACTACAATGAGCAGTTCTTC. Encoded protein: CASSSSGTDYNEQFF.

This chain joins TRBV6-5 and TRBJ1-1; perhaps TRBD1 as D (5 bases). The germline gives CDR1 MNHEY, CDR2 SVGAGI. CDR3 length: 14 amino acids. V gave up 6 bases and J gave up 0 bases, with 11 bases separating them. The CDR3 region is CASRGGGLNTEAFF. The CDR3 bases are TGTGCCAGCAGGGGTGGGGGGTTGAACACTGAAGCTTTCTTT.

The chain links TRBV29-1 to TRBJ2-2; tentatively, D is TRBD1 (5 bases). This CDR3 comprises 12 residues. The germline gives CDR1 SQVTM, CDR2 ANQGSEA. CDR3 amino acids: CSGAVYTGELFF. CDR3 DNA: TGCAGTGGGGCAGTCTACACCGGGGAGCTGTTTTTT.

The sample holds a few counts of this clone. The J gene is TRBJ2-7, the V gene TRBV2; a possible D gene is TRBD2 (6 bases). Germline-derived CDR1 and CDR2 are SNHLY and FYNNEI. The CDR3 spans 16 residues. Trimming stripped 10 bases from V and 4 bases from J, with 26 bases between. This CDR3 reads CATRPPGASSYYEQYF. The DNA of the CDR3 is TGTGCCACCCGACCCCCGGGAGCTAGCAGTTATTACGAGCAGTACTTC.

J is TRBJ2-3 and V is TRBV27; TRBD1 is a possible D gene (6 bases). V dropped 5 bases and J dropped 6 bases, with 18 bases sitting between them. The CDR3 sequence is 15 residues long. CDR1 is MNHEY and CDR2 is SMNVEV in the germline V gene (reference sequence). CDR3 region: CASSPPGQPRDTQYF. The CDR3 nucleotides read TGTGCCAGCAGTCCTCCGGGACAACCACGGGATACGCAGTATTTT.

The chain recombines TRBV19 with TRBJ2-7; TRBD2 aligns across 8 bases. V lost 3 bases, J lost 2 bases, and 6 bases stayed unmatched. This CDR3 region has 15 residues. Germline CDR1 is LNHDA and CDR2 is SQIVND (reference sequence). The CDR3 nucleotides are TGTGCCAGTAGTATCGGGGGGGCCCCTCCCTACGAGCAGTACTTC. Its protein product is CASSIGGAPPYEQYF.

This clone has just a few counts. J is TRBJ2-1 and V is TRBV19, with TRBD1 matching 12 bases. CDR3 size: 15 residues. Trimming cost V 9 bases and J 9 bases; bases outside gene matches: 12. Looked up from germline, CDR1 is LNHDA and CDR2 is SQIVND (reference sequence). The CDR3 DNA sequence: TGTGCCAGCGGACTGTGGGGACAGGGGGCCGGTGAGCAGTTCTTC. This codes for CASGLWGQGAGEQFF.

This sequence joins TRBV7-9 and TRBJ1-2; D gene uncertain. The ends were cut back, 4 bases at V and 7 bases at J, with 10 bases in the middle. This CDR3 spans 12 amino acids. Germline V gene lookup returns CDR1 SEHNR and CDR2 FQNEAQ (reference sequence). In nucleotides, the CDR3 is TGTGCCAGCAGCTCCCATATCAGTGGCTACACCTTC. This codes for CASSSHISGYTF.

This clone was seen only once. The chain links TRBV30 to TRBJ2-5; 9 bases fit TRBD2. J was trimmed by 5 bases and V by 0 bases; bases with no gene match: 4. CDR3 length equals 14 residues. Germline CDR1 and CDR2: GTSNPN and SVGIG (reference sequence). The CDR3 sequence is CAWSVGLASETQYF. CDR3 DNA sequence: TGTGCCTGGAGTGTCGGACTAGCGTCGGAGACCCAGTACTTC.

For this clone: The conserved phenylalanine or tryptophan normally closing the CDR3 is absent here, so this likely arose from a read error. The limits of the CDR3 on the DNA are not certain, so only TCRdb's listed CDR3 is given. The rearrangement uses TRBV2 and TRBJ2-7; the table gives TRBD2 as D, unverified against the DNA. The germline CDR1 and CDR2 sequences are SNHLY and FYNNEI. The CDR3 comprises 11 residues, both ends counted. The CDR3 is CASSGGGSVPI.